This TCR beta chain was sequenced in a study of identical twins. Broader study findings: Invariant cells of the MAIT and iNKT types might have partly distorted the zero-insertion analyses.

Germline loops: CDR1 MDHEN, CDR2 SYDVKM. The ends were cut back, 7 bases at V and 4 bases at J, with 14 bases in the middle. This CDR3 is built from 13 residues. TCRdb passed the 5' RACE reads through MiXCR, listing each CDR3 protein once. The sample consists of over 250,000 distinct CDR3 sequences, just under 9.5% of them appearing once. This clonotype came up a few times. The antigen is unknown. Separately, the same data were catalogued under a study of yellow fever vaccine responses in identical twins.

This TCR came from a woman aged 18-30 years in good health. The sample was CD8+ T cells sorted from blood. J is TRBJ2-7 and V is TRBV28; D is perhaps TRBD1 (5 bases). The CDR3 coding sequence is TGTGCCAGCATGACAGAGACGGGTTACGAGCAGTACTTC. Amino acid sequence: CASMTETGYEQYF.